These 5 T cell receptor beta chains were sequenced from one sample in a study of blood T cell repertoires in COVID-19. Measured with immunoSEQ multiplex PCR; TCRdb has only the in-frame clones, and not every one. Of around 180,000 clones detected, around 89% appear once; the ten largest clones hold about 4.1%. Sequenced material: peripheral blood. The source of these receptors is a woman in her twenties or thirties with acute or convalescent COVID-19.

This rearrangement joins TRBV5-4 to TRBJ2-2; possibly TRBD2 for D (5 bases). Germline V CDR1 and CDR2: SGHNT, YYREEE (reference sequence). The V gene lost 0 bases and the J gene lost 4 bases, with 10 bases spanning the gap. The length of the CDR3 is 15 residues. The CDR3 reads CASSLEVAITGELFF. DNA for the CDR3: TGTGCCAGCAGCTTGGAAGTAGCGATCACCGGGGAGCTGTTTTTT.

This chain uses TRBV28 with TRBJ1-2; TRBD1 might be the D (5 bases). Germline values: CDR1 MDHEN, CDR2 SYDVKM. The CDR3 loop spans 12 amino acids. V was shortened by 4 bases and J by 4 bases, with 7 bases between the two germline ends. CDR3 loop: CASSSDTYGYTF. The CDR3 coding sequence is TGTGCCAGCAGTTCGGACACCTATGGCTACACCTTC.

The gene calls are TRBV5-4 and TRBJ2-3; possibly TRBD1 for D (6 bases). CDR3 length equals 16 residues. Trimming cost V 4 bases and J 5 bases, with 20 bases left between them. CDR1 is SGHNT, CDR2 YYREEE, per germline (reference sequence). The CDR3 DNA follows: TGTGCCAGCAGCACCCCGGGACACCCACAGAGAGATACGCAGTATTTT. It encodes CASSTPGHPQRDTQYF. Using reference TRBV5-4 and TRBJ2-3 for the parts outside the CDR3, the full variable domain is ETGVTQSPTHLIKTRGQQVTLRCSSQSGHNTVSWYQQALGQGPQFIFQYYREEENGRGNFPPRFSGLQFPNYSSELNVNALELDDSALYLCASSTPGHPQRDTQYFGPGTRLTVL.

The chain links TRBV7-2 to TRBJ1-4; D remains ambiguous. In germline, CDR1 is SGHTA, CDR2 FQGNSA. Trimming removed 8 bases from V and 4 bases from J, with 11 bases in between. CDR3 size: 13 residues. The CDR3 DNA follows: TGTGCCAGCCTTGGCGGGGTTAATGAAAAACTGTTTTTT. Translation gives CASLGGVNEKLFF.

This clone was detected only a few times. This sequence joins TRBV4-2 and TRBJ1-5, with TRBD1 as a possible D gene (6 bases). V was cut by 3 bases and J by 2 bases, with 23 bases left in between. The CDR3 sequence is 19 residues long. CDR1 and CDR2 from the germline V gene are LGHNA and YNFKEQ. CDR3 region: CASSQQTGPTDTGNQPQHF. For the CDR3, the DNA is TGTGCCAGCAGCCAGCAGACAGGCCCTACGGATACGGGCAATCAGCCCCAGCATTTT.